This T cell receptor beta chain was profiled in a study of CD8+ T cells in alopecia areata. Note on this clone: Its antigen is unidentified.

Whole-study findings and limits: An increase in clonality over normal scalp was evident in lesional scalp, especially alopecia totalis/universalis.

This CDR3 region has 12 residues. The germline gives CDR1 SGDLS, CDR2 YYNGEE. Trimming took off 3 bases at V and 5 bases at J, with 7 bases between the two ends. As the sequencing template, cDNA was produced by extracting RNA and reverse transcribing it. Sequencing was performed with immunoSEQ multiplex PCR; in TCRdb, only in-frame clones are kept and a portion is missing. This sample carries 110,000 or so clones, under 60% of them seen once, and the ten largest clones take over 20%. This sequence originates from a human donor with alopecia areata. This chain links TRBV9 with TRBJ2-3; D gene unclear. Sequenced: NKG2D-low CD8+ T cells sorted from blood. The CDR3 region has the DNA TGTGCCAGCAGCGCCGGTGGAGATACGCAGTATTTT. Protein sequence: CASSAGGDTQYF.